Listed here are 17 T cell receptor beta chains from one sample, sequenced in a study of cytomegalovirus exposure and HLA in healthy donors. PCR involved 60 Vbeta and 13 Jbeta primers. Sequencing was performed with immunoSEQ multiplex PCR; in TCRdb, only in-frame clones are kept and a portion is missing. This sample has around 150,000 clones, with 80% found just once. The material sequenced was PBMCs. These receptors all come from a man younger than 45 in good health and CMV-seronegative.

The chain employs TRBV7-2 and TRBJ2-1; D call uncertain. This CDR3 is 13 amino acids long. CDR1 is SGHTA and CDR2 is FQGNSA in the germline V gene. V dropped 2 bases and J dropped 6 bases, with 8 bases sitting between them. The CDR3 sequence is CASSLTPTNEQFF. The CDR3 DNA reads as TGTGCCAGCAGCTTAACCCCTACCAATGAGCAGTTCTTC.

V is TRBV29-1 and J is TRBJ2-5; D not certain. Near its end, the DNA agrees better with TRBJ2-7, so the J call may be wrong. CDR1 is SQVTM, CDR2 ANQGSEA, per germline. The CDR3 sequence is 12 residues long. The CDR3, as DNA: TGCAGCGTTGGTGTGAGGTCCTACGAGCAGTACTTC. Encoded protein: CSVGVRSYEQYF.

J is TRBJ1-6 and V is TRBV6-5; 7 bases agree with TRBD1. Germline CDR1 and CDR2: MNHEY and SVGAGI. There are 15 residues in the CDR3. The trim removed 6 bases at V and 9 bases at J, leaving 11 bases unmatched. CDR3 coding DNA: TGTGCCAGCAGCCTGACAGGGTCGGGGAGTTCACCCCTCCACTTT. Translation gives CASSLTGSGSSPLHF.

The V call is TRBV28, the J call TRBJ2-3, with TRBD2 matching over 9 bases. The CDR3 is 15 amino acids. The V and J ends lost 6 bases and 4 bases, in that order; junction bases with no gene match: 8. CDR1 and CDR2 (germline): MDHEN, SYDVKM. In nucleotides, the CDR3 is TGTGCCAGCAGGCCTCTAGCGGGAACGGCAGATACGCAGTATTTT. Its protein product is CASRPLAGTADTQYF.

J is TRBJ2-1 and V is TRBV9, with 7 positions matching TRBD1. The CDR3 length is 15 residues. After removal of 0 bases from V and 8 bases from J, the junction contained 8 bases not matched to a gene. Germline V gene data show CDR1 as SGDLS and CDR2 as YYNGEE. The CDR3 reads CASSVASQGFDEQFF. CDR3 coding DNA: TGTGCCAGCAGCGTAGCCTCACAGGGGTTCGATGAGCAGTTCTTC. The full variable domain, with the rest looked up from reference TRBV9 and TRBJ2-1, is DSGVTQTPKHLITATGQRVTLRCSPRSGDLSVYWYQQSLDQGLQFLIQYYNGEERAKGNILERFSAQQFPDLHSELNLSSLELGDSALYFCASSVASQGFDEQFFGPGTRLTVL.

V and J are TRBV4-1 and TRBJ2-1; the match to TRBD1 covers 7 bases. V was pared by 4 bases and J by 2 bases, with 11 bases of the junction left unmatched. Germline V gene data show CDR1 as MGHRA and CDR2 as YSYEKL. CDR3 length: 17 amino acids. The DNA for the CDR3 is TGCGCCAGCAGCCTCAGAGCTTTGGGGACAGCCTACAATGAGCAGTTCTTC. The encoded protein is CASSLRALGTAYNEQFF.

This clone was observed once. The V gene is TRBV5-1, the J gene TRBJ1-3; weak D call: TRBD1 (6 bases). CDR3 length: 14 residues. V was clipped by 0 bases and J by 5 bases, with 9 bases between them. CDR1 is SGHRS, CDR2 YFSETQ, per germline. CDR3 loop: CASSLGQVRNTIYF. CDR3 nucleotides: TGCGCCAGCAGCTTGGGACAGGTCCGAAACACCATATATTTT.

The chain recombines TRBV5-1 with TRBJ2-7; the match to TRBD1 covers 9 bases. The CDR3 totals 14 residues. Germline V lookup: CDR1 SGHRS, CDR2 YFSETQ. V shed 3 bases, J shed 3 bases, and the junction held 4 bases outside the gene matches. The CDR3 region has the DNA TGCGCCAGCAGCTCCGGGACAGGGAACTACGAGCAGTACTTC. Encoded protein: CASSSGTGNYEQYF.

In this sample, this clone turned up once. This chain connects TRBV27 to TRBJ1-2; 9 nucleotides line up with TRBD1. The trim removed 8 bases at V and 4 bases at J, leaving 11 bases unmatched. There are 15 residues in the CDR3. Germline V gives CDR1 MNHEY, CDR2 SMNVEV (reference sequence). The CDR3: CASRPGQGVLYGYTF. For the CDR3, the DNA is TGTGCCAGCCGCCCGGGACAGGGAGTCCTCTATGGCTACACCTTC.

Only one count was recorded for this clone. V gene TRBV28 combines with J gene TRBJ1-2; possible D gene TRBD1, 5 bases. This CDR3 is 16 amino acids long. Trimming took 3 bases from V and 4 from J, leaving 18 bases between them. Germline CDR1 is MDHEN and CDR2 is SYDVKM. CDR3 nucleotide sequence: TGTGCCAGCAGTTTGTGGTGGAGGGGCGACGGCTATGGCTACACCTTC. Translation gives CASSLWWRGDGYGYTF.

This clone was recorded a few times. This chain connects TRBV5-4 to TRBJ1-1; tentatively, D is TRBD1 (5 bases). There are 13 residues in the CDR3. V gave up 1 base and J gave up 5 bases, with 9 bases separating them. The germline V gene has CDR1 SGHNT and CDR2 YYREEE (reference sequence). CDR3: CASSLRGGTEAFF. For the CDR3, the DNA is TGTGCCAGCAGCTTGCGGGGGGGAACTGAAGCTTTCTTT.

The gene calls are TRBV5-6 and TRBJ1-3, with 7 bases that match TRBD1. Germline V CDR1 and CDR2: SGHDT, YYEEEE. This CDR3 comprises 15 residues. Losses at the gene ends were 4 bases for V and 0 bases for J; bases not matched to a gene: 4. CDR3 sequence reads: CASSVGQLSGNTIYF. The CDR3 DNA sequence: TGTGCCAGCAGCGTGGGACAGCTCTCTGGAAACACCATATATTTT.

The chain is built from TRBV5-1 and TRBJ1-1; 10 bases are a match to TRBD1. Germline CDR1 reads SGHRS; CDR2 reads YFSETQ. V dropped 4 bases and J dropped 6; count of bases not matched to a gene: 6. This CDR3 is built from 14 residues. This CDR3 is CASSGGTGVAEAFF. The CDR3 coding sequence is TGCGCCAGCAGCGGAGGGACAGGGGTCGCTGAAGCTTTCTTT. The variable domain in full, completed from reference TRBV5-1 and TRBJ1-1, reads KAGVTQTPRYLIKTRGQQVTLSCSPISGHRSVSWYQQTPGQGLQFLFEYFSETQRNKGNFPGRFSGRQFSNSRSEMNVSTLELGDSALYLCASSGGTGVAEAFFGQGTRLTVV.

The chain carries TRBV28 and TRBJ1-2, with D uncertain. This CDR3 has 13 residues. The V gene's germline CDR1 is MDHEN and CDR2 SYDVKM. Trimming took 6 bases from V and 4 from J, leaving 12 bases between them. CDR3 DNA: TGTGCCAGCAGCCCGGGTTCGTCCTATGGCTACACCTTC. Protein product: CASSPGSSYGYTF.

Notes on this clone: The CDR3 carries no conserved terminal phenylalanine or tryptophan, so it likely arises from a read error. It is unclear where the CDR3 begins or ends on the DNA, so no DNA is shown, and the CDR3 is as TCRdb lists it. This chain uses TRBV6-1 with TRBJ1-1. Germline CDR1 reads MNHNS; CDR2 reads SASEGT. Counting both end residues, the CDR3 totals 8 amino acids. CDR3 in amino acids: CASSRTIG.

The gene calls are TRBV30 and TRBJ2-3, with 7 bases aligning to TRBD2. After removal of 0 bases from V and 2 bases from J, the junction contained 11 bases not matched to a gene. CDR3 length: 17 residues. Germline V gives CDR1 GTSNPN, CDR2 SVGIG (reference sequence). CDR3 amino acids: CAWSVLGGEWATDTQYF. The DNA of the CDR3 is TGTGCCTGGAGTGTACTTGGGGGGGAGTGGGCCACAGATACGCAGTATTTT.

The CDR3 here is CAGQTGNYGYTF. CDR3 DNA sequence: TGTGCCGGCCAGACAGGGAACTATGGCTACACCTTC. V usage is TRBV2 and J usage is TRBJ1-2; 7 bases fit TRBD1. Germline CDR1 reads SNHLY; CDR2 reads FYNNEI. CDR3 length: 12 amino acids. J was trimmed by 2 bases and V by 11 bases; bases with no gene match: 5. Full variable domain (rest looked up from reference TRBV2 and TRBJ1-2): EPEVTQTPSHQVTQMGQEVILRCVPISNHLYFYWYRQILGQKVEFLVSFYNNEISEKSEIFDDQFSVERPDGSNFTLKIRSTKLEDSAMYFCAGQTGNYGYTFGSGTRLTVV.